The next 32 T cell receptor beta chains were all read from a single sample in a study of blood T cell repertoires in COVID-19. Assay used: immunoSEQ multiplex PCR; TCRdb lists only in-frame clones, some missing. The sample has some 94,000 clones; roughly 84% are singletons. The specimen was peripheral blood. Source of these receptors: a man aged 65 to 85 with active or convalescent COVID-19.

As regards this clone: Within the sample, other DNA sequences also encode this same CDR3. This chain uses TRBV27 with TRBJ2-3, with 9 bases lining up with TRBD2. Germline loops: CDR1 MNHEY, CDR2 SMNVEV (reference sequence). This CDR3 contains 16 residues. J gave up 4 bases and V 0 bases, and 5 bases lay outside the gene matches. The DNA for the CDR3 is TGTGCCAGCAGTTTATCTGGCGGGGGGGCACCAGATACGCAGTATTTT. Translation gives CASSLSGGGAPDTQYF.

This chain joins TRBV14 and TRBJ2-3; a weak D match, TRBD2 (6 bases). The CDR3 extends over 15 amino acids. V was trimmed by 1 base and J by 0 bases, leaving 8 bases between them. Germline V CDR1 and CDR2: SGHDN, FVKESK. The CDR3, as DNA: TGTGCCAGCAGCCAAGTCCGGGGGAGCACAGATACGCAGTATTTT. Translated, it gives CASSQVRGSTDTQYF.

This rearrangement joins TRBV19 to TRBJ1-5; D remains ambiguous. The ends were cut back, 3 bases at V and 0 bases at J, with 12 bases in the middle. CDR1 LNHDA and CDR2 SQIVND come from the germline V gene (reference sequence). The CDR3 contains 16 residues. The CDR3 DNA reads TGTGCCAGTAGTATCGAACCCGGTTATAGCAATCAGCCCCAGCATTTT. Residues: CASSIEPGYSNQPQHF.

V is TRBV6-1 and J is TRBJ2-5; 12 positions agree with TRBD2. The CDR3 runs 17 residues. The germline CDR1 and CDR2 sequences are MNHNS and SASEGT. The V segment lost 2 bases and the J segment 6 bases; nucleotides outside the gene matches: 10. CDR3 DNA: TGTGCCAGCAGTGAACTAGCGGGGGGGACAGCGAGGCAGACCCAGTACTTC. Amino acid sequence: CASSELAGGTARQTQYF.

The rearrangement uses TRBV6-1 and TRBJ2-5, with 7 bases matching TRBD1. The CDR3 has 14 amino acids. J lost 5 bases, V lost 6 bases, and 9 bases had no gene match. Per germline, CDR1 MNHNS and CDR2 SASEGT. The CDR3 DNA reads TGTGCCAGCAGGGGACAGTATATCCGGGAGACCCAGTACTTC. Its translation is CASRGQYIRETQYF.

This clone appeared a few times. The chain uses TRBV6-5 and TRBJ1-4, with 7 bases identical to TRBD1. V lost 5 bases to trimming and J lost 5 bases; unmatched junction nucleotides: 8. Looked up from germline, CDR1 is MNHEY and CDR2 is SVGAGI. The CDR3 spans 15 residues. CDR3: CASSRRDSGNEKLFF. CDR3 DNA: TGTGCCAGCAGTCGAAGGGACAGTGGAAATGAAAAACTGTTTTTT.

The CDR3 bases are TGCAGCGTGAAAGGGGGTTGGGAAAGGGACACTGAAGCTTTCTTT. Amino acids: CSVKGGWERDTEAFF. This chain links TRBV29-1 with TRBJ1-1; weak D call: TRBD1 (6 bases). The V gene's germline CDR1 is SQVTM and CDR2 ANQGSEA. The length of the CDR3 is 15 residues. Trimming pared 6 bases from V and 3 bases from J, leaving 20 bases between.

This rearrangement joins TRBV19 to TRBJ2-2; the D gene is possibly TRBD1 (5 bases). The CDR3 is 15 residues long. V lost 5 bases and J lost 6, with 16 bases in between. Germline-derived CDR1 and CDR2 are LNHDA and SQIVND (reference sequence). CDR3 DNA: TGTGCCAGTAGTCTCCGTGGGGAAGGGGCCGGGGAGCTGTTTTTT. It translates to CASSLRGEGAGELFF.

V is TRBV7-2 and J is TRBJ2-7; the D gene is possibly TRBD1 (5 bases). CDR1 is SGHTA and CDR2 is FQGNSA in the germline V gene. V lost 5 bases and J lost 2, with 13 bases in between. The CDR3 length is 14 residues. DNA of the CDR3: TGTGCCAGCAGCCCCCAGGGCGGCACCTACGAGCAGTACTTC. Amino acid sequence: CASSPQGGTYEQYF.

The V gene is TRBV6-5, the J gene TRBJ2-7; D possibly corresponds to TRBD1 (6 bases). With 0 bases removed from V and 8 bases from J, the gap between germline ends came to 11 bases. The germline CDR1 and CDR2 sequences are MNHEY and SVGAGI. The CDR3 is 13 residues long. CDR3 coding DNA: TGTGCCAGCAGTTACTCGACATGGGGGCAGCAGTACTTC. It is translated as CASSYSTWGQQYF.

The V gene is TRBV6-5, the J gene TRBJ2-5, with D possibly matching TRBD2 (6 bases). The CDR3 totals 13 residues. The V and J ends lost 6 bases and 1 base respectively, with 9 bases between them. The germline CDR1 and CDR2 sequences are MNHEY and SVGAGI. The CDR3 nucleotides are TGTGCCAGCAGCGGGGGAGGCCAAGAGACCCAGTACTTC. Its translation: CASSGGGQETQYF.

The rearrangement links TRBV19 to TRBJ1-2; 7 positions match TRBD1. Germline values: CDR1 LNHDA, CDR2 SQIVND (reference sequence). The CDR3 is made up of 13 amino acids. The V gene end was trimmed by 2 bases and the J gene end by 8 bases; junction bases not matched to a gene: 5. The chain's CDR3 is CASSINRGGGYTF. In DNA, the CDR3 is TGTGCCAGTAGTATAAACAGGGGAGGAGGCTACACCTTC. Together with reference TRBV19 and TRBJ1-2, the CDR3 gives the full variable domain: DGGITQSPKYLFRKEGQNVTLSCEQNLNHDAMYWYRQDPGQGLRLIYYSQIVNDFQKGDIAEGYSVSREKKESFPLTVTSAQKNPTAFYLCASSINRGGGYTFGSGTRLTVV.

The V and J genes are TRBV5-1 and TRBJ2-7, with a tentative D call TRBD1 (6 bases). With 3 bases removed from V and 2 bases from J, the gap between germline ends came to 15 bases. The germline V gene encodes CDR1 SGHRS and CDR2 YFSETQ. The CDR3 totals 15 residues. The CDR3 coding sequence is TGCGCCAGCAGCTCCACCGAGGGGGAGACCTACGAGCAGTACTTC. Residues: CASSSTEGETYEQYF.

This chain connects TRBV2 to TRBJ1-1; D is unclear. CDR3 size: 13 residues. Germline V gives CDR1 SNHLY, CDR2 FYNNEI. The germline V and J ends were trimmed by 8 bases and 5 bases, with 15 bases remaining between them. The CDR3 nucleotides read TGTGCCAGCGGGGTCGAGAGGGAGACTGAAGCTTTCTTT. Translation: CASGVERETEAFF.

CDR3 sequence: CASSLVGQGDNEAFF. The CDR3 region has the DNA TGTGCCAGCAGCTTGGTCGGACAGGGGGATAATGAAGCTTTCTTT. The chain joins TRBV5-4 to TRBJ1-1, with 10 bases lining up with TRBD1. This CDR3 is 15 amino acids long. The germline CDR1 and CDR2 sequences are SGHNT and YYREEE (reference sequence). Unmatched junction bases numbered 6, after V lost 0 bases and J lost 7 bases.

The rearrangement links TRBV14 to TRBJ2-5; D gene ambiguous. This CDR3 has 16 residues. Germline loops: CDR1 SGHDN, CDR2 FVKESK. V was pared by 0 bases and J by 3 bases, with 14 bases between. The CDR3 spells CASSQDVRRSEETQYF. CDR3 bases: TGTGCCAGCAGCCAAGATGTGAGGCGGTCGGAAGAGACCCAGTACTTC.

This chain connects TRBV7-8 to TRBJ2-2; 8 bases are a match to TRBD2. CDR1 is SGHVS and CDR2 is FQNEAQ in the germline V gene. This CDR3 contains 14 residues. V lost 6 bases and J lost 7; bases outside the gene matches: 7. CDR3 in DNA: TGTGCCAGCAGGCCCTCGGGGGGGAACGGGGAGCTGTTTTTT. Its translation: CASRPSGGNGELFF.

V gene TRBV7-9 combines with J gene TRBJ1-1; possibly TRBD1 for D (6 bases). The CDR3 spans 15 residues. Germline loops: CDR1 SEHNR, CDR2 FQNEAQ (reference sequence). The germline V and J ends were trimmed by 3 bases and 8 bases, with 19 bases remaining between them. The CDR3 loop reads CASSLGQGINVEAFF. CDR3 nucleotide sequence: TGTGCCAGCAGCTTGGGGCAGGGGATAAACGTGGAAGCTTTCTTT.

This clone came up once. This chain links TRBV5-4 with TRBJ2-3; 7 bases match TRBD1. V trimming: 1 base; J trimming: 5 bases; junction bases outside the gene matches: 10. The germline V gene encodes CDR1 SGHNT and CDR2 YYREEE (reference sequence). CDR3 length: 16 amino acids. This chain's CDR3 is CASSLQMRQGKDTQYF. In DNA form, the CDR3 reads TGTGCCAGCAGCTTGCAAATGAGACAGGGTAAAGATACGCAGTATTTT.

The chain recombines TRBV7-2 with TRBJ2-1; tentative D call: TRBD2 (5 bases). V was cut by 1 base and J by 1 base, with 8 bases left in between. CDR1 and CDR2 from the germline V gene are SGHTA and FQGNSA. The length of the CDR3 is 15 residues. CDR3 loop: CASSLGPGSYNEQFF. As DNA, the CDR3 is TGTGCCAGCAGCTTAGGTCCGGGGTCCTACAATGAGCAGTTCTTC.

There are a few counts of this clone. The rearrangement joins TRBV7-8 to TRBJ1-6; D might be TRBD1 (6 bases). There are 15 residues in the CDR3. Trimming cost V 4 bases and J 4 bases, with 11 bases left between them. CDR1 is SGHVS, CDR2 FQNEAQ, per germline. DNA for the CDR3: TGTGCCAGCAGCTCCACAGGGTTTTATAATTCACCCCTCCACTTT. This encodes CASSSTGFYNSPLHF.

For the CDR3, the DNA is TGTGCCAGCAGGTCCTCGGGGAACACCGGGGAGCTGTTTTTT. This translates into CASRSSGNTGELFF. V gene TRBV2 combines with J gene TRBJ2-2; D not resolved. Germline-derived CDR1 and CDR2 are SNHLY and FYNNEI. Trimming took 6 bases from V and 1 from J, leaving 9 bases between them. The CDR3 length is 14 residues.

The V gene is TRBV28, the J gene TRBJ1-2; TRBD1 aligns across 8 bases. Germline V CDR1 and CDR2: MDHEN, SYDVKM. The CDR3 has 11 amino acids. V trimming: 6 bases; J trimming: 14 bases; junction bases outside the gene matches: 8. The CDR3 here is CASSGDRPGTF. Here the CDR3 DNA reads TGTGCCAGCAGCGGGGACAGGCCCGGGACCTTC.

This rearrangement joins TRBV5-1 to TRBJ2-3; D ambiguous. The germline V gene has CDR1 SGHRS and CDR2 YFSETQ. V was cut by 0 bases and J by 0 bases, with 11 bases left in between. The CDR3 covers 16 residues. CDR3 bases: TGCGCCAGCAGCTTGGGGGCGCCCTCTAGCACAGATACGCAGTATTTT. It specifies CASSLGAPSSTDTQYF. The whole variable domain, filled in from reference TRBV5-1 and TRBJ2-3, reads KAGVTQTPRYLIKTRGQQVTLSCSPISGHRSVSWYQQTPGQGLQFLFEYFSETQRNKGNFPGRFSGRQFSNSRSEMNVSTLELGDSALYLCASSLGAPSSTDTQYFGPGTRLTVL.

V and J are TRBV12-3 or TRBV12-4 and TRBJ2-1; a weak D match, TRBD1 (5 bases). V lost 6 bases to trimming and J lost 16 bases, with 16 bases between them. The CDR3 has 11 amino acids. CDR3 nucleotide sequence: TGTGCCAGCAGGGCAGGGTTTTCCACCTTCTTC. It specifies CASRAGFSTFF.

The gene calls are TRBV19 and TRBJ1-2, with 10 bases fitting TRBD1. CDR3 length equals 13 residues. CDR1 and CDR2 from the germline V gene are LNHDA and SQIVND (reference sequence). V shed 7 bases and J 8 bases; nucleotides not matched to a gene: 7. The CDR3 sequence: CASTLDRGQGYTF. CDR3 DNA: TGTGCCAGTACCCTCGACAGGGGGCAAGGCTACACCTTC. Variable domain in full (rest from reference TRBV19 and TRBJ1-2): DGGITQSPKYLFRKEGQNVTLSCEQNLNHDAMYWYRQDPGQGLRLIYYSQIVNDFQKGDIAEGYSVSREKKESFPLTVTSAQKNPTAFYLCASTLDRGQGYTFGSGTRLTVV.

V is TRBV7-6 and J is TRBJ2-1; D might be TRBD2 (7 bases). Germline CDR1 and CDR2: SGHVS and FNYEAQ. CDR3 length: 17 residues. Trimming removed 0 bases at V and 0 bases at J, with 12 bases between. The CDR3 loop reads CASSLAEGGFSYNEQFF. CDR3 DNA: TGTGCCAGCAGCTTAGCGGAGGGGGGGTTCTCCTACAATGAGCAGTTCTTC. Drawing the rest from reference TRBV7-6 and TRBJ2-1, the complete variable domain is GAGVSQSPRYKVTKRGQDVALRCDPISGHVSLYWYRQALGQGPEFLTYFNYEAQQDKSGLPNDRFSAERPEGSISTLTIQRTEQRDSAMYRCASSLAEGGFSYNEQFFGPGTRLTVL.

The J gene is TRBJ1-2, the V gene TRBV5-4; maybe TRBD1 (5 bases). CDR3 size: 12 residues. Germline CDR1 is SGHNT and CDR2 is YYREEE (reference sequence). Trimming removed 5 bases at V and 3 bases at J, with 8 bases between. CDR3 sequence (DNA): TGTGCCAGCAGGGGGGGGGACTATGGCTACACCTTC. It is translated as CASRGGDYGYTF.

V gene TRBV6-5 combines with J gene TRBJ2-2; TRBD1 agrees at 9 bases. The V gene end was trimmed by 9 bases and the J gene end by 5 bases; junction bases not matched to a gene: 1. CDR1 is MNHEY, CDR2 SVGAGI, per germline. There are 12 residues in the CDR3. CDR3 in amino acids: CARGTGTGELFF. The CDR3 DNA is TGTGCCAGGGGGACAGGGACCGGGGAGCTGTTTTTT.

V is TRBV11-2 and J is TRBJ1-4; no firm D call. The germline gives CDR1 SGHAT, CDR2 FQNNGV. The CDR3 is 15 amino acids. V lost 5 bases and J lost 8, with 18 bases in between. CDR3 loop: CASSPRPRANEKLFF. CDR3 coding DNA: TGTGCCAGCAGCCCTCGACCGAGGGCGAACGAAAAACTGTTTTTT.

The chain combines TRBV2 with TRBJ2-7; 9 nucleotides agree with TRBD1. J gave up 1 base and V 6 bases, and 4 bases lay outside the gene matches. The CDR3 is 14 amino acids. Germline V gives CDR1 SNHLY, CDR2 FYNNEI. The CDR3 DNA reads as TGTGCCAGCAGACAGGGGGCTGTTTCCTACGAGCAGTACTTC. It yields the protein CASRQGAVSYEQYF. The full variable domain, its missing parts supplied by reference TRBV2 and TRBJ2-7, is EPEVTQTPSHQVTQMGQEVILRCVPISNHLYFYWYRQILGQKVEFLVSFYNNEISEKSEIFDDQFSVERPDGSNFTLKIRSTKLEDSAMYFCASRQGAVSYEQYFGPGTRLTVT.

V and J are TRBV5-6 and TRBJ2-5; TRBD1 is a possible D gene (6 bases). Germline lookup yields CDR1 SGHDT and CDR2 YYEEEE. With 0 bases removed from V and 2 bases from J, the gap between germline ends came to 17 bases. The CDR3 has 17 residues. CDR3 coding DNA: TGTGCCAGCAGCTTGGTTCTCGGGACAAGGGTGCAAGAGACCCAGTACTTC. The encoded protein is CASSLVLGTRVQETQYF.